A selection of T cell receptor beta chains follows, all from one sample in a study of T-cell reconstitution after alpha-beta-depleted transplantation in children. TCRdb reanalysed the PCR reads using MiXCR and keeps one entry per CDR3 protein. The table lists 600,000 or so distinct CDR3 sequences, 23% of them singletons. This specimen consisted of PBMCs, mostly from graft donor cells, obtained 360 days after TCRalphabeta/CD19-depleted stem cell transplant. The receptors here all came from a boy less than two years old who had a stem cell transplant for acute myeloid leukemia, so the T cells may come from the graft donor. Both conserved end residues are part of each CDR3. The D gene is left open where the match is weak. Not all rows give a size; the values are once, few, many and, for expanded clones, a class.

TRBV7-9	TRBJ2-7	few	.	CASSLGPAQEHF	TGTGCCAGCAGCTTAGGGCCCGCGCAGGAGCACTTC
TRBV20-1	TRBJ1-5	few	.	CSASWSWGQVGQPQHF	TGCAGTGCTAGTTGGTCCTGGGGACAAGTAGGTCAGCCCCAGCATTTT
TRBV12-3/TRBV12-4	TRBJ1-5	few	.	CASSSRDGSNQPQHF	TGTGCCAGCAGTTCCCGGGACGGTAGCAATCAGCCCCAGCATTTT
TRBV29-1	TRBJ2-5	many	TRBD2	CSVELAGVETQYF	TGCAGCGTTGAACTAGCGGGGGTGGAGACCCAGTACTTC
TRBV20-1	TRBJ2-5	few	.	CSAPQGKTQYF	TGCAGTGCGCCACAGGGAAAGACCCAGTACTTC
TRBV20-1	TRBJ2-5	few	.	CSARVLGRLSQETQYF	TGCAGTGCTAGAGTACTGGGGAGACTCTCCCAAGAGACCCAGTACTTC
TRBV12-3/TRBV12-4	TRBJ1-1	many	TRBD1	CASSLGAGGGAFF	TGTGCCAGCAGTTTAGGGGCAGGGGGGGGCGCTTTCTTT
TRBV5-1	TRBJ2-5	many	.	CASSLDGTQYF	TGTGCCAGCAGTTTAGATGGGACCCAGTACTTC
TRBV4-3	TRBJ2-1	many	TRBD2	CASSQDTAGDNEQFF	TGCGCCAGCAGCCAAGATACGGCGGGAGACAATGAGCAGTTCTTC
TRBV7-2	TRBJ1-1	few	.	CASSFAWAMAAFF	TGTGCCAGCAGCTTTGCCTGGGCCATGGCAGCTTTCTTT
TRBV20-1	TRBJ2-5	few	.	CSARSGFQETQYF	TGCAGTGCTAGATCAGGGTTCCAAGAGACCCAGTACTTC
TRBV3-1	TRBJ2-1	many	TRBD2	CARSGRPNNEQFF	TGTGCCAGGTCCGGGAGGCCCAACAATGAGCAGTTCTTC
TRBV9	TRBJ1-1	.	TRBD1	CASSGGQGPHTEAFF	TGTGCCAGCAGCGGGGGACAGGGACCGCACACTGAAGCTTTCTTT
TRBV4-3	TRBJ2-7	many	.	CASSQDTGTADYEQYF	TGCGCCAGCAGCCAAGATACGGGGACGGCGGACTACGAGCAGTACTTC
TRBV6-1	TRBJ1-5	.	.	CAIIPPGHFPPQHF	TGTGCCATCATTCCACCGGGACATTTTCCGCCCCAGCATTTT
TRBV29-1	TRBJ2-1	many	.	CSVGRGDEQFF	TGCAGCGTTGGCCGAGGGGATGAGCAGTTCTTC
TRBV25-1	TRBJ2-3	few	.	CASSEYLSDADTQYF	TGTGCCAGCAGTGAATACTTGTCAGATGCAGATACGCAGTATTTT
TRBV27	TRBJ2-2	.	.	CASSIQGGGELFF	TGTGCCAGCAGTATCCAGGGAGGCGGGGAGCTGTTTTTT
TRBV29-1	TRBJ2-7	.	TRBD1	CSVVGTEPYEQYF	TGCAGCGTCGTAGGGACAGAGCCGTACGAGCAGTACTTC
TRBV15	TRBJ2-2	many	.	CATSRSRGYGTGELFF	TGTGCCACCAGCAGGTCAAGGGGGTACGGAACCGGGGAGCTGTTTTTT
TRBV29-1	TRBJ2-3	many	TRBD1	CSVVTGTNTDTQYF	TGCAGCGTTGTGACAGGGACAAACACAGATACGCAGTATTTT
TRBV15	TRBJ2-7	.	TRBD1	CATSRDRQGTLYEQYF	TGTGCCACCAGCAGAGACAGACAGGGAACCCTCTACGAGCAGTACTTC
TRBV29-1	TRBJ2-2	many	.	CSVDVGGRTGELFF	TGCAGCGTTGATGTTGGGGGGCGCACCGGGGAGCTGTTTTTT
TRBV27	TRBJ2-1	.	.	CASSTTGAQFF	TGTGCCAGCAGTACCACGGGGGCACAGTTCTTC
TRBV14	TRBJ2-1	few	TRBD1	CASSQEYLRDRGVHEQFF	TGTGCCAGCAGCCAGGAATACCTCCGGGACAGGGGAGTCCATGAGCAGTTCTTC
TRBV4-3	TRBJ2-2	.	TRBD1	CASSQTSGTALGGELFF	TGCGCCAGCAGCCAGACCTCCGGGACAGCTTTAGGCGGGGAGCTGTTTTTT
TRBV20-1	TRBJ2-5	many	.	CSARIAGSETQYF	TGCAGTGCTAGAATTGCAGGTTCAGAGACCCAGTACTTC
TRBV28	TRBJ1-4	many	.	CASSLRGRPDEKLFF	TGTGCCAGCAGTTTAAGGGGCAGGCCGGATGAAAAACTGTTTTTT
TRBV12-3/TRBV12-4	TRBJ2-1	few	TRBD2	CASTTRGLAGVGSEQFF	TGTGCCAGCACCACGAGGGGACTAGCGGGGGTTGGTTCTGAGCAGTTCTTC
TRBV20-1	TRBJ1-4	many	TRBD1	CSASPTGRQEKLFF	TGCAGTGCTAGTCCGACAGGGCGGCAGGAAAAACTGTTTTTT
TRBV7-3	TRBJ2-3	.	.	CASSGRGATDTQYF	TGTGCCAGCAGCGGCAGGGGTGCCACAGATACGCAGTATTTT
TRBV7-9	TRBJ2-1	.	.	CASSLTGRWTYNEQFF	TGTGCCAGCAGCTTAACCGGGCGTTGGACCTACAATGAGCAGTTCTTC
TRBV14	TRBJ2-3	many	TRBD2	CASSQVVPGLATDTQYF	TGTGCCAGCAGCCAAGTGGTTCCGGGACTAGCGACAGATACGCAGTATTTT
TRBV20-1	TRBJ1-1	.	.	CSARPMVLSNTEAFF	TGCAGTGCTAGACCCATGGTACTCTCGAACACTGAAGCTTTCTTT
TRBV28	TRBJ2-5	.	.	CGVFAPLDSETQYF	TGTGGAGTCTTTGCCCCCTTGGACAGTGAGACCCAGTACTTC